The 2 T cell receptor beta chains given below trace back to one sample, sequenced in a study of beta chain features in type 1 diabetes. Every isolated RNA sample was fully reverse transcribed, so sequencing captured expressed TCRB transcripts. The assay was immunoSEQ multiplex PCR, and TCRdb's table has in-frame clones only and misses some. The sample contains some 410,000 clones, approximately 14% of which appear only once. The sample consisted of naive CD4+ T cells from blood. These receptors all come from a young man in good health.

This chain links TRBV13 with TRBJ2-7, with 11 bases lining up with TRBD1. The trim removed 2 bases at V and 1 base at J, leaving 4 bases unmatched. This CDR3 is 16 amino acids long. Germline assignment: CDR1 PRHDT and CDR2 FYEKMQ (reference sequence). The CDR3: CASSLLGQGASYEQYV. The CDR3 nucleotides read TGTGCCAGCAGCTTATTAGGACAGGGGGCGTCCTACGAGCAGTACGTC.

The J gene is TRBJ2-4, the V gene TRBV2; no reliable D call. CDR1 SNHLY and CDR2 FYNNEI come from the germline V gene. Trimming stripped 7 bases from V and 8 bases from J, with 9 bases between. This CDR3 is 11 amino acids long. CDR3 region: CASIEWDIQYF. CDR3 in DNA: TGTGCCAGCATTGAGTGGGACATTCAGTACTTC.